This is a list of T cell receptor beta chains from one sample in a study of blood T cell repertoires in COVID-19. Clones were read by immunoSEQ multiplex PCR, and TCRdb kept only the in-frame ones, dropping some. The data show 350,000 or so clones, with about 88% seen just once and 1% held by the top ten. The sequenced material came from PBMCs or T cells enriched from blood (not recorded which). The receptors were gathered from a woman aged 25 to 45 who had recovered from COVID-19. Both conserved end residues are part of each CDR3. D genes are given only for firm matches. Expanded clones are given a class, and other clones once, few, many or no size at all.

CDR3aa	CDR3nt	d_gene	v_gene	abundance	j_gene
CASAPSGGQETQYF	TGTGCTAGTGCCCCGTCCGGGGGACAAGAGACCCAGTACTTC	.	TRBV12-5	.	TRBJ2-5
CASNRDRAYSPLHF	TGTGCCAGCAACCGGGACAGGGCCTATTCACCCCTCCACTTT	TRBD1	TRBV28	.	TRBJ1-6
CASSSDRVPSEQYF	TGTGCCAGCAGCTCGGACAGGGTACCCTCCGAGCAGTACTTC	TRBD1	TRBV5-5	.	TRBJ2-7
CAWSEPNYGYTF	TGTGCCTGGAGTGAGCCCAACTATGGCTACACCTTC	.	TRBV30	.	TRBJ1-2
CASREEGEGHGYTF	TGTGCCAGCAGAGAAGAAGGGGAGGGCCATGGCTACACCTTC	.	TRBV2	.	TRBJ1-2
CSVTAFKDYGTDTQYF	TGCAGCGTTACCGCTTTTAAGGACTATGGGACAGATACGCAGTATTTT	.	TRBV29-1	.	TRBJ2-3
CASSPPGAGYTF	TGTGCCAGTAGCCCACCAGGCGCCGGCTACACCTTC	.	TRBV19	.	TRBJ1-2
CACLSGSTDTQYF	TGTGCCTGTCTGTCGGGGAGCACAGATACGCAGTATTTT	.	TRBV30	.	TRBJ2-3
CASRRGANRTQQETQYF	TGTGCCAGTAGACGGGGGGCCAACCGAACACAACAAGAGACCCAGTACTTC	.	TRBV19	.	TRBJ2-5
CASSLEPGRAYNEQFF	TGTGCCAGCAGTTTAGAGCCCGGCAGGGCCTACAATGAGCAGTTCTTC	.	TRBV27	once	TRBJ2-1
CASSETLQGPSRGYGYTF	TGTGCCAGCAGTGAAACGCTACAGGGACCCTCCCGCGGCTATGGCTACACCTTC	.	TRBV6-1	once	TRBJ1-2
CASGGRRSATNEKLFF	TGTGCCAGCGGAGGCCGCCGTAGTGCAACTAATGAAAAACTGTTTTTT	.	TRBV18	.	TRBJ1-4
CASSIATNLNTEAFF	TGTGCCAGTAGTATTGCGACAAACCTGAACACTGAAGCTTTCTTT	.	TRBV19	.	TRBJ1-1
CASSLGTSGVSDTQYF	TGTGCCAGCAGCTTAGGGACTAGCGGGGTTTCAGATACGCAGTATTTT	TRBD2	TRBV7-2	.	TRBJ2-3
CATSRDGGLGGYTF	TGTGCCACCAGCAGAGACGGGGGGCTCGGCGGCTACACCTTC	.	TRBV15	.	TRBJ1-2
CASSARGNRREQYF	TGCGCCAGCAGTGCTAGAGGGAACCGGCGCGAGCAGTACTTC	.	TRBV10-1	.	TRBJ2-7
CASSARWGQYNSPLHF	TGTGCCAGCAGCGCACGCTGGGGACAGTATAATTCACCCCTCCACTTT	TRBD1	TRBV11-2	once	TRBJ1-6
CATSPQPGHLRGRYGYTF	TGTGCCACCAGCCCTCAACCGGGACACCTACGGGGTCGCTATGGCTACACCTTC	.	TRBV19	.	TRBJ1-2
CASSARRVENTEAFF	TGTGCCAGCAGCGCAAGACGGGTGGAGAACACTGAAGCTTTCTTT	.	TRBV7-9	.	TRBJ1-1
CASSPRTSGAGGKDTQYF	TGTGCCAGCAGCCCTCGGACTAGCGGGGCCGGGGGGAAAGATACGCAGTATTTT	TRBD2	TRBV13	.	TRBJ2-3
CASGLSGRPQSEQYF	TGTGCCAGTGGACTATCGGGACGGCCGCAGTCGGAGCAGTACTTC	.	TRBV3-1/TRBV3-2	.	TRBJ2-7
CASSFSRDSNSRKEKLFF	TGTGCCAGCAGCTTCTCCCGGGACAGTAATAGCCGAAAAGAAAAACTGTTTTTT	TRBD1	TRBV5-8	.	TRBJ1-4
CASSLDREGAAPEQYF	TGTGCCAGCAGCTTAGATCGGGAGGGGGCGGCCCCCGAGCAGTACTTC	.	TRBV11-2	.	TRBJ2-7
CASAYTPSYEQYF	TGTGCTAGTGCATACACCCCTTCCTACGAGCAGTACTTC	.	TRBV12-5	few	TRBJ2-7
CAWSRGTGRQETQYF	TGTGCCTGGAGTAGGGGGACAGGCCGCCAAGAGACCCAGTACTTC	TRBD1	TRBV30	.	TRBJ2-5
CATSMGRGGNQPQHF	TGTGCCACCAGTATGGGGCGGGGGGGCAATCAGCCCCAGCATTTT	.	TRBV19	.	TRBJ1-5
CAWSVPGLETQYF	TGTGCCTGGAGTGTACCGGGACTAGAGACCCAGTACTTC	.	TRBV30	once	TRBJ2-5
CASSYGQDTGELFF	TGTGCCAGCAGCTATGGACAGGACACCGGGGAGCTGTTTTTT	TRBD1	TRBV5-4	few	TRBJ2-2
CASSTSGRNEQFF	TGCGCCAGCAGTACTAGCGGGAGGAATGAGCAGTTCTTC	TRBD2	TRBV10-1	.	TRBJ2-1
CASSAGPPTGYEQYF	TGTGCCAGCAGCGCCGGTCCCCCCACAGGGTACGAGCAGTACTTC	.	TRBV9	.	TRBJ2-7
CASRGDSNYGYTF	TGTGCCAGCAGGGGGGACAGTAACTATGGCTACACCTTC	TRBD1	TRBV2	few	TRBJ1-2
CASTSRRTDLQYF	TGTGCCAGCACCTCGCGGAGGACAGATCTGCAGTACTTC	.	TRBV12-3/TRBV12-4	.	TRBJ2-7
CASSPLRRGQFGNTIYF	TGTGCCAGCTCACCACTTCGGAGGGGGCAATTTGGAAACACCATATATTTT	TRBD1	TRBV18	.	TRBJ1-3
CASNAKQGTSYTF	TGTGCCAGCAACGCAAAACAGGGAACGAGCTACACCTTC	.	TRBV7-2	once	TRBJ1-2
CASSWSGQYYGYTF	TGTGCCAGCAGTTGGTCCGGACAGTACTATGGCTACACCTTC	.	TRBV27	once	TRBJ1-2
CASSPGQPGASSPLHF	TGTGCCAGCTCACCGGGACAGCCTGGGGCAAGTTCACCCCTCCACTTT	TRBD1	TRBV18	.	TRBJ1-6
CAWATAKGETQYF	TGTGCCTGGGCGACAGCCAAAGGGGAGACCCAGTACTTC	.	TRBV30	.	TRBJ2-5
CASSYSGGAYEKLFF	TGTGCCAGCAGTTACTCAGGGGGAGCTTACGAAAAACTGTTTTTT	.	TRBV6-5	.	TRBJ1-4
CASSLVGRANEKLFF	TGCGCCAGCAGCTTGGTTGGCAGGGCTAATGAAAAACTGTTTTTT	.	TRBV5-1	.	TRBJ1-4
CASSSQRTDTQYF	TGCGCCAGCAGCAGCCAACGCACAGATACGCAGTATTTT	.	TRBV5-1	.	TRBJ2-3
CASGGTPFTEQFF	TGTGCCAGTGGGGGGACTCCGTTTACCGAGCAGTTCTTC	.	TRBV7-2	once	TRBJ2-1
CASSTGIRNTGELFF	TGTGCCAGCAGTACAGGGATAAGGAACACCGGGGAGCTGTTTTTT	.	TRBV28	few	TRBJ2-2
CASSLSGDRNEKLFF	TGTGCCAGCAGCTTATCGGGGGACCGTAATGAAAAACTGTTTTTT	.	TRBV7-2	.	TRBJ1-4
CASSLVGVTDTQYF	TGCGCCAGCAGCTTGGTCGGGGTCACAGATACGCAGTATTTT	.	TRBV5-1	.	TRBJ2-3